The 2 T cell receptor beta chains presented below share a single source sample, sequenced in a study of cytomegalovirus exposure and HLA in healthy donors listed by TCRdb under 2017. Library creation used the immunoSEQ multiplex PCR assay. TCRdb limited this immuneACCESS table to in-frame rearrangements with V and J called. A share of clones is missing; checked studies link under half to unresolved V genes, and the rest is unexplained. The sample profile shows about 220,000 clones; about 89% of them were found once. More than 1% of the sample is taken by the ten largest. The source material was PBMCs. These receptors were collected from a woman between 18 and 29 years old in good health and CMV-seronegative.

This chain uses TRBV29-1 with TRBJ1-1, with D perhaps TRBD1 (6 bases). The germline CDR1 and CDR2 sequences are SQVTM and ANQGSEA. The ends were cut back, 8 bases at V and 4 bases at J, with 26 bases in the middle. The CDR3 loop spans 16 amino acids. The CDR3 region has the DNA TGCAGCATAAGGAACTTACAGGGAAGGGGTTCCACTGAAGCTTTCTTT. The encoded protein is CSIRNLQGRGSTEAFF.

The chain joins TRBV7-9 to TRBJ2-1; D is perhaps TRBD2 (5 bases). Trimming removed 2 bases at V and 0 bases at J, with 14 bases between. Germline loops: CDR1 SEHNR, CDR2 FQNEAQ (reference sequence). This CDR3 has 17 amino acids. The CDR3 is CASSLTPGRSSYNEQFF. Here the CDR3 DNA reads TGTGCCAGCAGCTTAACCCCGGGAAGGTCCTCCTACAATGAGCAGTTCTTC.